What follows are 16 T cell receptor beta chains derived from one specimen sequenced in a study of blood T cell dynamics during melanoma immunotherapy (TCRdb year 2020). Preparation of the library involved the immunoSEQ multiplex PCR assay. The clones in this table, taken by TCRdb from immuneACCESS, are in-frame only. Not every clone is retained; where verified, under half of the shortfall comes from an unresolved V gene, and the cause of the rest is unknown. This sample holds under 20,000 clones; about 85% were observed only once. 7.5% to 9% of the sample rests with the top ten. This specimen's time point label, interpreted: week 3, after first cycle of checkpoint inhibitor. The sequencing here drew on blood, taken from a patient treated with checkpoint blockade. These receptors originate from a human donor with melanoma.

V gene TRBV28 combines with J gene TRBJ1-2; D might be TRBD1 (6 bases). The CDR3 contains 13 residues. The germline V gene has CDR1 MDHEN and CDR2 SYDVKM. V lost 2 bases and J 6 bases, leaving 10 bases between the germline ends. CDR3 protein: CASSLPGANGYTF. CDR3 nucleotide sequence: TGTGCCAGCAGTTTACCAGGGGCTAATGGCTACACCTTC.

The genes are TRBV28 and TRBJ2-7, with 13 bases matching TRBD2. V shed 8 bases and J 2 bases; nucleotides not matched to a gene: 3. This CDR3 is built from 14 residues. The germline CDR1 and CDR2 sequences are MDHEN and SYDVKM. CDR3: CASLGLAGPYEQYF. In DNA, the CDR3 is TGTGCCAGCCTGGGACTAGCGGGACCCTACGAGCAGTACTTC.

This sequence joins TRBV7-2 and TRBJ2-7; 7 nucleotides align to TRBD1. This CDR3 is built from 15 residues. Per germline, CDR1 SGHTA and CDR2 FQGNSA. Unmatched junction bases numbered 4, after V lost 1 base and J lost 1 base. CDR3 DNA sequence: TGTGCCAGCAGCTTAGAGGGGGCGAGGTCCTACGAGCAGTACTTC. As protein: CASSLEGARSYEQYF.

The V gene is TRBV7-2, the J gene TRBJ1-3; 7 bases are shared with TRBD1. Germline CDR1 reads SGHTA; CDR2 reads FQGNSA. V was pared by 3 bases and J by 2 bases, with 4 bases of the junction left unmatched. The CDR3 loop spans 15 amino acids. The CDR3 loop is CASSFQGVAGNTIYF. DNA of the CDR3: TGTGCCAGCAGCTTTCAGGGGGTAGCTGGAAACACCATATATTTT. Using reference TRBV7-2 and TRBJ1-3 for the parts outside the CDR3, the full variable domain is GAGVSQSPSNKVTEKGKDVELRCDPISGHTALYWYRQSLGQGLEFLIYFQGNSAPDKSGLPSDRFSAERTGGSVSTLTIQRTQQEDSAVYLCASSFQGVAGNTIYFGEGSWLTVV.

This chain links TRBV7-8 with TRBJ2-5; TRBD1 matches at 9 bases. The CDR3 runs to 16 residues. Per germline, CDR1 SGHVS and CDR2 FQNEAQ. V lost 3 bases to trimming and J lost 4 bases; unmatched junction nucleotides: 9. The CDR3 nucleotides read TGTGCCAGCAGCTTTCCGGGACAGGGCGGGCGAGAGACCCAGTACTTC. It is translated as CASSFPGQGGRETQYF. The full variable domain, with the rest looked up from reference TRBV7-8 and TRBJ2-5, is GAGVSQSPRYKVAKRGQDVALRCDPISGHVSLFWYQQALGQGPEFLTYFQNEAQLDKSGLPSDRFFAERPEGSVSTLKIQRTQQEDSAVYLCASSFPGQGGRETQYFGPGTRLLVL.

A single count supports this clone. The chain carries TRBV30 and TRBJ1-5, with D tentatively TRBD1 (5 bases). Germline CDR1 and CDR2: GTSNPN and SVGIG (reference sequence). The ends were cut back, 1 base at V and 16 bases at J, with 20 bases in the middle. The CDR3 sequence is 13 residues long. CDR3 amino acids: CAWSGEAQGDLHF. As DNA, the CDR3 is TGTGCCTGGAGTGGGGAAGCCCAAGGGGATTTACATTTT.

The table lists this clone with a few counts. This chain links TRBV29-1 with TRBJ2-1; D may be TRBD2 (7 bases). The CDR3 is 14 residues long. V gave up 6 bases and J gave up 8 bases, with 20 bases separating them. Germline values: CDR1 SQVTM, CDR2 ANQGSEA. The CDR3: CSVRPLQGGDEQFF. Written as DNA, the CDR3 is TGCAGCGTCCGACCACTACAGGGAGGGGATGAGCAGTTCTTC.

This clone showed up just once. The CDR3 region has the DNA TGTGCCAGCAGTCAGACAGGGGGCTATGAAAAACTGTTTTTT. Its protein product is CASSQTGGYEKLFF. The V gene is TRBV27, the J gene TRBJ1-4, with TRBD1 identical over 10 bases. Germline CDR1 is MNHEY and CDR2 is SMNVEV (reference sequence). The CDR3 covers 14 residues. After removal of 5 bases from V and 6 bases from J, the junction contained 3 bases not matched to a gene.

The V call is TRBV7-9, the J call TRBJ1-1, with TRBD1 identical over 9 bases. The V and J ends lost 3 bases and 4 bases, in that order; junction bases with no gene match: 6. This CDR3 has 15 residues. CDR1 and CDR2 from the germline V gene are SEHNR and FQNEAQ (reference sequence). The CDR3 region is CASSFKGQGGTEAFF. The DNA of the CDR3 is TGTGCCAGCAGCTTCAAGGGACAGGGTGGCACTGAAGCTTTCTTT.

The chain is built from TRBV4-2 and TRBJ1-1; TRBD1 might be the D (6 bases). From germline, CDR1 is LGHNA and CDR2 YNFKEQ. Trimming cost V 1 base and J 8 bases, with 14 bases left between them. This CDR3 region has 14 residues. CDR3 DNA sequence: TGTGCCAGCAGCCAAGCCGCAACAGGGAGGGAAGCTTTCTTT. Encoded protein: CASSQAATGREAFF.

This chain uses TRBV27 with TRBJ2-7, with D unclear. The V gene lost 5 bases and the J gene lost 1 base, with 3 bases spanning the gap. CDR1 is MNHEY, CDR2 SMNVEV, per germline (reference sequence). CDR3 length equals 11 residues. CDR3 nucleotides: TGTGCCAGCAGTCTTTCCTACGAGCAGTACTTC. Its protein product is CASSLSYEQYF.

J is TRBJ1-2 and V is TRBV6-6, with D possibly being TRBD1 (5 bases). This CDR3 has 12 residues. Germline-derived CDR1 and CDR2 are MNHNY and SVGAGI (reference sequence). The ends were cut back, 3 bases at V and 10 bases at J, with 12 bases in the middle. CDR3 DNA sequence: TGTGCCAGCAGTTATCGACAGCCTGTCTACACCTTC. Protein: CASSYRQPVYTF.

The V gene is TRBV11-3, the J gene TRBJ2-1; 7 bases agree with TRBD1. The CDR3 sequence is 14 residues long. V was pared by 5 bases and J by 5 bases, with 6 bases of the junction left unmatched. Germline CDR1 SGHNT, CDR2 YENEEA. CDR3 residues: CASSPRDRNNEQFF. CDR3 bases: TGTGCCAGCAGCCCCCGGGACAGAAACAATGAGCAGTTCTTC.

The genes are TRBV5-8 and TRBJ1-2; a weak D match, TRBD1 (5 bases). From germline, CDR1 is SGHTS and CDR2 YDEGEE. The V gene lost 2 bases and the J gene lost 11 bases, with 19 bases spanning the gap. There are 14 residues in the CDR3. The CDR3 sequence: CASSFRDPGAWYTF. CDR3 sequence (DNA): TGTGCCAGCAGCTTCCGGGACCCTGGGGCGTGGTACACCTTC.

The V and J genes are TRBV18 and TRBJ2-5; TRBD1 agrees at 7 bases. Per the germline V gene, CDR1 is KGHSH and CDR2 is LQKENI. V shed 1 base and J 1 base; nucleotides not matched to a gene: 9. The CDR3 is 17 amino acids. The chain's CDR3 is CASSPRLGGQIQETQYF. The CDR3 DNA reads as TGTGCCAGCTCACCACGCCTTGGGGGACAGATCCAAGAGACCCAGTACTTC.

This clone was seen just once. V and J are TRBV11-2 and TRBJ2-5; a possible D gene is TRBD2 (5 bases). Trimming cost V 5 bases and J 1 base, with 20 bases left between them. Germline V CDR1 and CDR2: SGHAT, FQNNGV. The CDR3 runs 17 residues. The CDR3 reads CASSPAGWERSQETQYF. DNA for the CDR3: TGTGCCAGCAGCCCCGCCGGGTGGGAGCGGAGCCAAGAGACCCAGTACTTC.